The table lists the clone carrying this T cell receptor (beta chain) with a count of one. Its cognate antigen is unknown. The data belong to a study of post-analysis software for immune sequencing data. Germline V CDR1 and CDR2: ENHRY, SYGVKD. This CDR3 region has 12 residues. V lost 8 bases and J 3 bases, leaving 11 bases between the germline ends. Study-wide findings and caveats: Elevated frequency relative to controls characterized several TRBV segments in patients, TRBV5-6, TRBV5-1 and TRBV20-1 among them.

TCR beta cDNA libraries included unique molecular identifiers. Each CDR3 protein gets one entry after TCRdb re-called the PCR reads with MiXCR. The data contain roughly 600,000 distinct CDR3 sequences, 44% of them singletons. The specimen was blood. The V and J genes are TRBV10-3 and TRBJ2-7; perhaps TRBD2 as D (5 bases). This receptor was identified in a girl aged 10-17 years with multiple sclerosis. The CDR3 region is CAIASRNYEQYF. For the CDR3, the DNA is TGTGCCATCGCTAGCAGAAACTACGAGCAGTACTTC.